This T cell receptor (beta chain) is from a study of graft-versus-host responses after intestinal transplantation. Study background: In this cohort, recipients had multivisceral, liver-intestinal, or isolated intestinal transplants. Every transplant recipient was induced with anti-thymocyte globulin, then maintained on tacrolimus and steroids for two to four years.

The method was immunoSEQ multiplex PCR; TCRdb's version includes in-frame clones alone and lacks a portion of them. The table records over 70,000 clones, 90% to 95% of them present only once. Findings of the study overall: After transplant, early declines in HvG clones were associated with peak levels of circulating GvH clones.

CDR3 length equals 14 residues. V gave up 1 base and J gave up 7 bases; unmatched junction bases: 5. The germline CDR1 and CDR2 sequences are GTSNPN and SVGIG (reference sequence). With regard to this clone: Its antigen remains unknown.

The chain carries TRBV30 and TRBJ2-1; 9 bases match TRBD2. Specimen: unstimulated CD8+ T cells sorted from spleen or lymph node cells, collected before intestinal transplant. The sequence was collected from a human donor who received an intestinal transplant. DNA of the CDR3: TGTGCCTGGAGTGCCGGGACTAGCCGAAATGAGCAGTTCTTC. Amino acid sequence: CAWSAGTSRNEQFF.